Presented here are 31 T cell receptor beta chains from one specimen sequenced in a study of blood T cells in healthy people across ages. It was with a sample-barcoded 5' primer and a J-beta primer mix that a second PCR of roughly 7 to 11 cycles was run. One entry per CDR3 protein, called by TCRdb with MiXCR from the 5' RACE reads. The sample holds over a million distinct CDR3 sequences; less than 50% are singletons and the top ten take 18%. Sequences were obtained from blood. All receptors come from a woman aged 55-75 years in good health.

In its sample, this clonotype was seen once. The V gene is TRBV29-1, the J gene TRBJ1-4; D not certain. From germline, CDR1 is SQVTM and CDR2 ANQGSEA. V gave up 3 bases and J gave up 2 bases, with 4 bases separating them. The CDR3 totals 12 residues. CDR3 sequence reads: CSVEGTNEKLFF. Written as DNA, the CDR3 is TGCAGCGTTGAGGGGACTAATGAAAAACTGTTTTTT.

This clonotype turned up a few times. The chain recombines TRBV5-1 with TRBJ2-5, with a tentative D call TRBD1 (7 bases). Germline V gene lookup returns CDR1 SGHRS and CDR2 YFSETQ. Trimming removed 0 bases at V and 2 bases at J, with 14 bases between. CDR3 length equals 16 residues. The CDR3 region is CASSLGPGGLQETQYF. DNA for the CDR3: TGCGCCAGCAGCTTGGGCCCAGGGGGACTTCAAGAGACCCAGTACTTC.

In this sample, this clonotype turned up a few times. DNA of the CDR3: TGTGCCAGCAGCGTAGGGGACACTAATTCACCCCTCCACTTT. Translated: CASSVGDTNSPLHF. This chain uses TRBV9 with TRBJ1-6; a possible D gene is TRBD1 (6 bases). V shed 0 bases and J shed 6 bases, with 7 bases lying between them. Germline lookup yields CDR1 SGDLS and CDR2 YYNGEE. This CDR3 contains 14 residues. Supplemented by reference TRBV9 and TRBJ1-6, the full variable domain reads DSGVTQTPKHLITATGQRVTLRCSPRSGDLSVYWYQQSLDQGLQFLIQYYNGEERAKGNILERFSAQQFPDLHSELNLSSLELGDSALYFCASSVGDTNSPLHFGNGTRLTVT.

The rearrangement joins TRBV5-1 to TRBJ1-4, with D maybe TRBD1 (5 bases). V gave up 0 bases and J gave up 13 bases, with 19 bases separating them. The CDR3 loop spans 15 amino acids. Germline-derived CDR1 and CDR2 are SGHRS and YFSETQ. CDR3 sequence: CASSLAGRLTEVLFF. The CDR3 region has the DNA TGCGCCAGCAGCTTGGCCGGAAGATTGACAGAGGTACTGTTTTTT.

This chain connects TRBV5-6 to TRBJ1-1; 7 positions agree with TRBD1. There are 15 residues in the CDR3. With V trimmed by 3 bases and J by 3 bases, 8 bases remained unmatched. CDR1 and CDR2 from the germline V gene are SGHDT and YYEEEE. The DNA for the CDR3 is TGTGCCAGCAGCTCGCTAACAGGGGAGGACACTGAAGCTTTCTTT. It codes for CASSSLTGEDTEAFF.

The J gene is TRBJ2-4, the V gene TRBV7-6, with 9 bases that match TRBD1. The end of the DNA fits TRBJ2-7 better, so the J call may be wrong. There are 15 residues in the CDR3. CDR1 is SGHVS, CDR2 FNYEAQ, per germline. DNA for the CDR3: TGTGCCAGCAGCCCGCGGGACAGGGTGTTCGGCGAGCAGTACTTC. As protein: CASSPRDRVFGEQYF.

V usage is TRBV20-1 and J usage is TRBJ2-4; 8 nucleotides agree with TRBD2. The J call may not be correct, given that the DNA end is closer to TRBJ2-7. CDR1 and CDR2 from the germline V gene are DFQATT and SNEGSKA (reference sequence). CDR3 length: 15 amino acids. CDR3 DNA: TGCAGTGCTAGGGTCACGGGGGGGGCCGCCTACGAGCAGTACTTC. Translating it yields CSARVTGGAAYEQYF.

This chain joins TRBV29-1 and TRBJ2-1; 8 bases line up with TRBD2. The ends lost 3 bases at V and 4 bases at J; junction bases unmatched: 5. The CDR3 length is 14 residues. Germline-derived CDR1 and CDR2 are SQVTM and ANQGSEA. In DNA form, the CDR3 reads TGCAGCGTTGAGAGCGGGAGCGGGTACAATGAGCAGTTCTTC. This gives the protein CSVESGSGYNEQFF.

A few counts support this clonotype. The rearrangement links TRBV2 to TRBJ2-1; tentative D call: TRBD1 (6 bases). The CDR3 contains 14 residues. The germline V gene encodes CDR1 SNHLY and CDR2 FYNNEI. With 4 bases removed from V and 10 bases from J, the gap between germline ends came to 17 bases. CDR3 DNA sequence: TGTGCCAGCAGTGGAGGGACCTACCAGGGGGAGCAGTTCTTC. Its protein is CASSGGTYQGEQFF. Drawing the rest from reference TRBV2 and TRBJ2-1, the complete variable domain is EPEVTQTPSHQVTQMGQEVILRCVPISNHLYFYWYRQILGQKVEFLVSFYNNEISEKSEIFDDQFSVERPDGSNFTLKIRSTKLEDSAMYFCASSGGTYQGEQFFGPGTRLTVL.

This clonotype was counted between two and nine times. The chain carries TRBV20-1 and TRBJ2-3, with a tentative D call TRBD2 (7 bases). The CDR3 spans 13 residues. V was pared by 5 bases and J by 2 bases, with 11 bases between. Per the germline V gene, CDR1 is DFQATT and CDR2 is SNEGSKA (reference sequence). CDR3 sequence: CSAERDTTDTQYF. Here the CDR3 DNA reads TGCAGTGCTGAGCGGGACACCACAGATACGCAGTATTTT.

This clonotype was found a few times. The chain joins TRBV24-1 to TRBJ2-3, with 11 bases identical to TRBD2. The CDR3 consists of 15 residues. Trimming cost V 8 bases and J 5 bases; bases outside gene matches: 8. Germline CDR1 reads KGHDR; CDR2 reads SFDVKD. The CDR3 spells CATIRTSGLGDTQYF. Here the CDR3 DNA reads TGTGCCACCATCCGGACTAGCGGGTTGGGAGATACGCAGTATTTT.

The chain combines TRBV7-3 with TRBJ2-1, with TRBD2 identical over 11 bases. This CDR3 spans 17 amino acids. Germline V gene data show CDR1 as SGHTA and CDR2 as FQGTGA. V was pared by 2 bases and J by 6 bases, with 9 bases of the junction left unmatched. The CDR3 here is CASSLPLLAGESNEQFF. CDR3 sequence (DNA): TGTGCCAGCAGCTTACCGCTACTAGCGGGAGAGAGCAATGAGCAGTTCTTC.

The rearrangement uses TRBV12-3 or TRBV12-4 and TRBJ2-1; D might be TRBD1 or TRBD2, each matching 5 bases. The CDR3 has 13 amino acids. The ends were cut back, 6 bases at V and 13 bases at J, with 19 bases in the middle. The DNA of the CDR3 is TGTGCCAGCAGCCGGGGCCTCGAGGAGACCCAGTTCTTC. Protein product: CASSRGLEETQFF.

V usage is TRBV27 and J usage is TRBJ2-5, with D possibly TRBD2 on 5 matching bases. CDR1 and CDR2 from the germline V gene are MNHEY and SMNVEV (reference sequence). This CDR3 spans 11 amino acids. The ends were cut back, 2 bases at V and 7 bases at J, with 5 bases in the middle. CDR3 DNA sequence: TGTGCCAGCAGTTTAGGGAGGACCCAGTACTTC. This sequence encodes CASSLGRTQYF.

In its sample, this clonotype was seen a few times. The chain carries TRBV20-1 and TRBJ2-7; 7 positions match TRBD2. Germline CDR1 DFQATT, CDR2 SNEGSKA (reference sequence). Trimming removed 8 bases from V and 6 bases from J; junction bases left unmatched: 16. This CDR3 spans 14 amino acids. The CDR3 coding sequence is TGCAGTTGGGGGGGGTCGCGCCCGTCAGGCGAGCAGTACTTC. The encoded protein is CSWGGSRPSGEQYF.

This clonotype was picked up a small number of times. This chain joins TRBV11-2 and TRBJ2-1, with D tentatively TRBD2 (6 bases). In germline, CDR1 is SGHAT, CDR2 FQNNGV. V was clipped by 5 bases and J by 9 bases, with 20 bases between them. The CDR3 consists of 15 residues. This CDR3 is CASSISGGLGGEQFF. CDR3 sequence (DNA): TGTGCCAGCAGCATCTCCGGAGGACTGGGGGGTGAGCAGTTCTTC.

CDR3 sequence reads: CASRAGGIRNIQYF. CDR3 bases: TGTGCCAGCAGGGCAGGGGGTATCAGGAACATTCAGTACTTC. The rearrangement joins TRBV6-1 to TRBJ2-7, with 7 bases fitting TRBD1. The J call may be wrong; the DNA end is better matched by TRBJ2-4. CDR1 is MNHNS and CDR2 is SASEGT in the germline V gene. There are 14 residues in the CDR3.

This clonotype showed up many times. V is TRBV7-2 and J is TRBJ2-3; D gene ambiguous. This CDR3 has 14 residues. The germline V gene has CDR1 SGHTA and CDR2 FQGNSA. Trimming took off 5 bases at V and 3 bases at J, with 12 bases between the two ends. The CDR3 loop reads CASSPMGGTDTQYF. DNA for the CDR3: TGTGCCAGCAGCCCTATGGGCGGTACAGATACGCAGTATTTT.

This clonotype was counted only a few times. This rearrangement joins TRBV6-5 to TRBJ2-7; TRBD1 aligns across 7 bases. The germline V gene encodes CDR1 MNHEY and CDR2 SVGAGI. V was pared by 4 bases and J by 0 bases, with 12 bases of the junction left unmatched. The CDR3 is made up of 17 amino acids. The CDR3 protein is CASSSGQGVVHSYEQYF. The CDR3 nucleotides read TGTGCCAGCAGTTCCGGCCAGGGGGTAGTACACTCCTACGAGCAGTACTTC.

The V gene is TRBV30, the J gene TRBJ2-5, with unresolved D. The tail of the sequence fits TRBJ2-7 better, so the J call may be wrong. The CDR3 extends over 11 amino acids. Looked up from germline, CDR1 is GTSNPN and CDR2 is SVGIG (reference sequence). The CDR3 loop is CAWSVLDEQYF. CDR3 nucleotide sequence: TGTGCCTGGAGTGTACTTGACGAGCAGTACTTC.

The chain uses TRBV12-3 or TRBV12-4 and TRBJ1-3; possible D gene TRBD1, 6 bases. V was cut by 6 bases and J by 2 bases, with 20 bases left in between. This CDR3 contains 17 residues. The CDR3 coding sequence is TGTGCCAGCAGCCCCGAAGCGACAGGACTGGCTGGAAACACCATATATTTT. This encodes CASSPEATGLAGNTIYF.

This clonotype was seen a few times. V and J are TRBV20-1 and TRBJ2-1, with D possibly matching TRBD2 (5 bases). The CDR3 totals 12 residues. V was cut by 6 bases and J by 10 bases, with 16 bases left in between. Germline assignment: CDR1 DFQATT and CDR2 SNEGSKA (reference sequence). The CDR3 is CSAIPGLGEQFF. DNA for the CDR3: TGCAGTGCAATCCCCGGACTGGGGGAGCAGTTCTTC.

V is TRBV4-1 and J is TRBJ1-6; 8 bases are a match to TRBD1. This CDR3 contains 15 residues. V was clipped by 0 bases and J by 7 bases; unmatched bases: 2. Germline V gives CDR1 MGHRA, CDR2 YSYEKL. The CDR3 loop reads CASSQDNRGNSPLHF. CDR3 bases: TGCGCCAGCAGCCAAGATAACAGGGGGAATTCACCCCTCCACTTT.

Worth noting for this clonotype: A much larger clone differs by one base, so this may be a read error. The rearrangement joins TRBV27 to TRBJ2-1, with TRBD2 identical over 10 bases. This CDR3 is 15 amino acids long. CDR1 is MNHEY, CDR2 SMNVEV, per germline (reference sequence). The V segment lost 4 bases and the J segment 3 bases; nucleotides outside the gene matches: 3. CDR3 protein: CASSSGTSDYNEQFF. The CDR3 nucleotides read TGTGCCAGCAGTTCCGGGACTAGCGACTACAATGAGCAGTTCTTC.

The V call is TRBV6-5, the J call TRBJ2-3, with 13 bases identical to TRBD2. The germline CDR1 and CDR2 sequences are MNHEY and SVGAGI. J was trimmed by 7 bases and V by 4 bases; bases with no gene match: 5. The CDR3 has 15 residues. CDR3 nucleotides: TGTGCCAGCAGTTCTGGGGGGACTAGCGGGAATACGCAGTATTTT. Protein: CASSSGGTSGNTQYF.

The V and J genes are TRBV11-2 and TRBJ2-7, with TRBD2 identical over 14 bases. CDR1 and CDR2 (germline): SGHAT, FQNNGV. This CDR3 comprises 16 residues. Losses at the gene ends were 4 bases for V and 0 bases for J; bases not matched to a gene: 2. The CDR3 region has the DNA TGTGCCAGCAGCTCCGGGACTAGCGGGGGCTCCTACGAGCAGTACTTC. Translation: CASSSGTSGGSYEQYF.

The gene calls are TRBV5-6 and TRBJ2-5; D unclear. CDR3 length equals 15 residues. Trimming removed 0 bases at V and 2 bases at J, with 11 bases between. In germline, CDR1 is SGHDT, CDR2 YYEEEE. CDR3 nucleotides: TGTGCCAGCAGCTTGGCTACAACTTCTCAAGAGACCCAGTACTTC. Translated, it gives CASSLATTSQETQYF.

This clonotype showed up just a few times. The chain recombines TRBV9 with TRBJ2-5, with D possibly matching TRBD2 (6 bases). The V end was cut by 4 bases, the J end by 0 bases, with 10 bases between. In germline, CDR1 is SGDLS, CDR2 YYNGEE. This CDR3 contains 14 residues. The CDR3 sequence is CASSPWGDQETQYF. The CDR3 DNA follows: TGTGCCAGCAGCCCCTGGGGGGACCAAGAGACCCAGTACTTC.

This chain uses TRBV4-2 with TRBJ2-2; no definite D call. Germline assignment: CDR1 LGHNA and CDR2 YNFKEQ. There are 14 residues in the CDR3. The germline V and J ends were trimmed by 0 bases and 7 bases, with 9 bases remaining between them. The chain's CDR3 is CASSQEVGVGELFF. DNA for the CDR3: TGTGCCAGCAGCCAAGAGGTTGGGGTCGGGGAGCTGTTTTTT.

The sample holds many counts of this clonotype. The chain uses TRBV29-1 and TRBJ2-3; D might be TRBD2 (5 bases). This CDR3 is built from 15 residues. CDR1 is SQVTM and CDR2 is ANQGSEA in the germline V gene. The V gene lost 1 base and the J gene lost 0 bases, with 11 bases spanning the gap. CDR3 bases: TGCAGCGTTGAAGTCCTGAGGGAAAGCACAGATACGCAGTATTTT. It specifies CSVEVLRESTDTQYF.

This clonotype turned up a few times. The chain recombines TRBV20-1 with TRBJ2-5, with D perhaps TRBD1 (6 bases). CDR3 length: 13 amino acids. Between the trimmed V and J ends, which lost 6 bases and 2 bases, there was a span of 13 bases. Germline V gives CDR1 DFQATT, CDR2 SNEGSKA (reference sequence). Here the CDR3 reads CSATPGVQETQYF. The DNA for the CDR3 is TGCAGTGCCACGCCAGGGGTTCAAGAGACCCAGTACTTC.